This note documents a single T cell receptor (beta chain) sequence. The antigen remains undetermined. CDR3 size: 15 residues. The germline V gene has CDR1 KGHSH and CDR2 LQKENI. V gave up 3 bases and J gave up 1 base; unmatched junction bases: 4. The sample originates from a study of T cells in localized non-small cell lung cancer. Whole-study findings and limits: Sequencing was restricted to one tumor region; therefore, heterogeneity remains possible.

The method was immunoSEQ multiplex PCR; TCRdb's version includes in-frame clones alone and lacks a portion of them. The sample lists roughly 2,700 clones, approximately 30% occurring once. The source material was lung tumor tissue, sampled before any cancer treatment. The V and J genes are TRBV18 and TRBJ1-1, with TRBD1 identical over 8 bases. This clonotype was obtained from a female donor aged 60 or older with stage II squamous cell lung carcinoma. CDR3 sequence reads: CASSPRTGKNTEAFF. The CDR3 region has the DNA TGTGCCAGCTCACCTCGGACAGGGAAGAACACTGAAGCTTTCTTT.